Below, 8 T cell receptor beta chains from the same sample are listed, as sequenced in a study of human T cells and chemical hapten exposure. TCRdb itself ran the RACE reads through MiXCR, one entry per CDR3 protein. The sample holds tens of thousands of distinct CDR3 sequences, 7.5% to 8% seen once. As to time point: pre-sensitization, week 0. The treatment: therapeutic diphenylcyclopropenone sensitization with weekly scalp DPC. Sequencing was performed on whole blood, taken in connection with sensitization to the hapten diphenylcyclopropenone (DPC). The receptors derive from a woman between 45 and 65 years old with alopecia areata. Some clones in this sample may be carry-over from other donors' samples.

The rearrangement joins TRBV7-9 to TRBJ2-7; 7 nucleotides match TRBD2. Per germline, CDR1 SEHNR and CDR2 FQNEAQ (reference sequence). This CDR3 has 11 amino acids. V gave up 4 bases and J gave up 6 bases; unmatched junction bases: 0. For the CDR3, the DNA is TGTGCCAGCAGCTGGGGGGGCGAGCAGTACTTC. This translates into CASSWGGEQYF.

In its sample, this clonotype was seen many times. The chain employs TRBV19 and TRBJ2-6; 7 bases are a match to TRBD1. Germline trimming cut 3 bases from V and 0 bases from J; bases unmatched to any gene: 5. Germline CDR1 LNHDA, CDR2 SQIVND (reference sequence). This CDR3 spans 17 amino acids. The CDR3 reads CASSMGQGVSGANVLTF. In DNA form, the CDR3 reads TGTGCCAGTAGTATGGGCCAGGGGGTCTCTGGGGCCAACGTCCTGACTTTC. Based on the CDR3 plus reference TRBV19 and TRBJ2-6, the full variable domain is DGGITQSPKYLFRKEGQNVTLSCEQNLNHDAMYWYRQDPGQGLRLIYYSQIVNDFQKGDIAEGYSVSREKKESFPLTVTSAQKNPTAFYLCASSMGQGVSGANVLTFGAGSRLTVL.

This clonotype was counted between two and nine times. The chain combines TRBV5-1 with TRBJ1-4; maybe TRBD1 (5 bases). The germline V gene has CDR1 SGHRS and CDR2 YFSETQ. This CDR3 is 14 amino acids long. V shed 4 bases and J shed 3 bases, with 10 bases lying between them. The CDR3 DNA follows: TGCGCCAGCAGCCTGGAGACAGCTAATGAAAAACTGTTTTTT. It is translated as CASSLETANEKLFF. Complete variable domain (other parts from reference TRBV5-1 and TRBJ1-4): KAGVTQTPRYLIKTRGQQVTLSCSPISGHRSVSWYQQTPGQGLQFLFEYFSETQRNKGNFPGRFSGRQFSNSRSEMNVSTLELGDSALYLCASSLETANEKLFFGSGTQLSVL.

In its sample, this clonotype was seen many times. This chain uses TRBV5-4 with TRBJ1-1; TRBD1 matches at 9 bases. CDR3 length equals 14 residues. Trimming at V came to 5 bases and at J to 7 bases, leaving 9 bases not matched to a gene. Germline CDR1 is SGHNT and CDR2 is YYREEE (reference sequence). The CDR3 DNA sequence: TGTGCCAGCAGGTCTTCCGGGACAGGGATTGAAGCTTTCTTT. Amino acid sequence: CASRSSGTGIEAFF.

This sequence joins TRBV7-2 and TRBJ2-3, with D unresolved. Between the trimmed V and J ends, which lost 2 bases and 2 bases, there was a span of 5 bases. The CDR3 runs to 13 residues. Germline V gene data show CDR1 as SGHTA and CDR2 as FQGNSA. CDR3 in DNA: TGTGCCAGCAGCTTACAGCACACAGATACGCAGTATTTT. Translated, it gives CASSLQHTDTQYF.

This clonotype was seen ten or more times. The rearrangement uses TRBV12-3 or TRBV12-4 and TRBJ2-5, with TRBD2 identical over 10 bases. With V trimmed by 5 bases and J by 2 bases, 8 bases remained unmatched. The CDR3 consists of 16 residues. The CDR3 protein is CASSGGLAASQETQYF. CDR3 DNA sequence: TGTGCCAGCAGTGGCGGACTAGCGGCAAGTCAAGAGACCCAGTACTTC.

In this sample, this clonotype turned up many times. The chain employs TRBV10-2 and TRBJ2-6, with TRBD1 as a possible D gene (6 bases). Germline V gene data show CDR1 as WSHSY and CDR2 as SAAADI. Trimming took 6 bases from V and 0 from J, leaving 12 bases between them. CDR3 size: 16 residues. This chain's CDR3 is CASRLPGDSGANVLTF. CDR3 nucleotide sequence: TGCGCCAGCAGGTTGCCAGGGGACTCTGGGGCCAACGTCCTGACTTTC.

This clonotype has a count of ten or more. The chain links TRBV12-3 or TRBV12-4 to TRBJ1-3, with a possible D match to TRBD1 (6 bases). The V gene lost 4 bases and the J gene lost 4 bases, with 14 bases spanning the gap. The CDR3 covers 15 residues. The CDR3 protein is CASSYLTGIGNTIYF. CDR3 DNA: TGTGCCAGCAGTTACCTCACAGGGATAGGAAACACCATATATTTT.